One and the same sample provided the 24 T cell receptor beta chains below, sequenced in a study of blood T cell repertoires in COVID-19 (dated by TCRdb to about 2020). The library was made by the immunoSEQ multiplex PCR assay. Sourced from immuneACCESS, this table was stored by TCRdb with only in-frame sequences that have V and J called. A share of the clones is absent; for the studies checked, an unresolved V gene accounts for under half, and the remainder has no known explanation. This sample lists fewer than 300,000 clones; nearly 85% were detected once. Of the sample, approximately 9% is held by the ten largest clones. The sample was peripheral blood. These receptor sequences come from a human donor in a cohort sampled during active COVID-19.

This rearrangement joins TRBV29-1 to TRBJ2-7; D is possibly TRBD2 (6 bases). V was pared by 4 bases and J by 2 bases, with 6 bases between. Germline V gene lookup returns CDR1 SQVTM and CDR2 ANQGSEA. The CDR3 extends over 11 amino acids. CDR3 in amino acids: CSVGTTYEQYF. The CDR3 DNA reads TGCAGCGTTGGGACTACCTACGAGCAGTACTTC.

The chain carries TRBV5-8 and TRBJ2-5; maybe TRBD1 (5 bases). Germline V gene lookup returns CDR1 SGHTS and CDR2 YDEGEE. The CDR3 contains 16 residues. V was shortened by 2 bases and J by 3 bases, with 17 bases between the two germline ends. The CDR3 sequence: CASSFLVGDLKETQYF. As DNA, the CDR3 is TGTGCCAGCAGCTTCTTGGTAGGGGATCTGAAAGAGACCCAGTACTTC.

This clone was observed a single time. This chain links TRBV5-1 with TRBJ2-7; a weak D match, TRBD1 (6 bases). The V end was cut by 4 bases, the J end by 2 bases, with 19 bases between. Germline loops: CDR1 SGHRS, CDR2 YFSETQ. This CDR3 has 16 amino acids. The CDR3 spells CASSPKTGRVTYEQYF. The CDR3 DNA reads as TGCGCCAGCAGCCCTAAGACAGGTAGGGTTACCTACGAGCAGTACTTC.

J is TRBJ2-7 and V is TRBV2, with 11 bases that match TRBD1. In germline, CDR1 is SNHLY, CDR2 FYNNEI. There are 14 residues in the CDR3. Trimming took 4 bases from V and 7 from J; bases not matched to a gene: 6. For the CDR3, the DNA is TGTGCCAGCAGTGGGACAGGGGGCAAGGAAGAGCAGTACTTC. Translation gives CASSGTGGKEEQYF.

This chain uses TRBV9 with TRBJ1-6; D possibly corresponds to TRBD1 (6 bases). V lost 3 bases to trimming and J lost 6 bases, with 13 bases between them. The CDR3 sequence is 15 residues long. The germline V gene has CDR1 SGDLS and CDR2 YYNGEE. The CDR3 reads CASSGRTDRNSPLHF. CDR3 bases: TGTGCCAGCAGCGGACGGACAGACCGTAATTCACCCCTCCACTTT.

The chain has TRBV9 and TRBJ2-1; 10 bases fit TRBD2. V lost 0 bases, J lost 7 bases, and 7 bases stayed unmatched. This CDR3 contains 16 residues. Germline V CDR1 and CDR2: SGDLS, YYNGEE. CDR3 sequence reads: CASSVGVAGGQNEQFF. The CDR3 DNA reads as TGTGCCAGCAGCGTAGGTGTAGCGGGAGGCCAAAATGAGCAGTTCTTC.

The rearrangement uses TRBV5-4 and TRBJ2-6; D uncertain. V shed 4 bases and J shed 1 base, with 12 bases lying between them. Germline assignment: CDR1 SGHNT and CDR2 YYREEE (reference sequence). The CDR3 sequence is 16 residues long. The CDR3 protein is CASSDRSRSGANVLTF. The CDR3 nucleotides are TGTGCCAGCAGCGACCGGAGCAGATCTGGGGCCAACGTCCTGACTTTC.

The CDR3 reads CASSSSYSGNTIYF. The CDR3 coding sequence is TGTGCCAGCTCATCATCCTACTCTGGAAACACCATATATTTT. The chain links TRBV18 to TRBJ1-3; D gene unclear. The CDR3 is made up of 14 amino acids. V lost 5 bases to trimming and J lost 0 bases, with 8 bases between them. The germline CDR1 and CDR2 sequences are KGHSH and LQKENI.

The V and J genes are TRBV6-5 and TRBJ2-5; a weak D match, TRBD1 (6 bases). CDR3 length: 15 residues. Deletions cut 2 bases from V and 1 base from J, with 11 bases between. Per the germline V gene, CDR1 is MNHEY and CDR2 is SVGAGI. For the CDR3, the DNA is TGTGCCAGCAGTTACCAGGGGATGGGCCAAGAGACCCAGTACTTC. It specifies CASSYQGMGQETQYF.

The CDR3 nucleotides are TGTGCCACCAGTAAAGACGGGGGACTAGCGAGCAATGAGCAGTTCTTC. This codes for CATSKDGGLASNEQFF. This chain connects TRBV24-1 to TRBJ2-1, with 10 positions matching TRBD2. Trimming at V came to 6 bases and at J to 6 bases, leaving 10 bases not matched to a gene. The CDR3 loop spans 16 amino acids. The germline gives CDR1 KGHDR, CDR2 SFDVKD.

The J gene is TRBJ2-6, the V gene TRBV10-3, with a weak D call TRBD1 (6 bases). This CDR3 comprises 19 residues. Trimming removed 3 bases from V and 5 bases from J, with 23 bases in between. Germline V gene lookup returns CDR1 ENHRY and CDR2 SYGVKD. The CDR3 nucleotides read TGTGCCATCAGTGAAAATTCCGGGACATCAGTTAAGTGGGCCAACGTCCTGACTTTC. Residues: CAISENSGTSVKWANVLTF.

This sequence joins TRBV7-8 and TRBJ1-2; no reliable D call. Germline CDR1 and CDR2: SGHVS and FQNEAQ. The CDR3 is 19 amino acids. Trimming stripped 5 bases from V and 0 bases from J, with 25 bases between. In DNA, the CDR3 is TGTGCCAGCAGCCCCCGACCTGCCGCAGGTGTATCTACTAACTATGGCTACACCTTC. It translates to CASSPRPAAGVSTNYGYTF.

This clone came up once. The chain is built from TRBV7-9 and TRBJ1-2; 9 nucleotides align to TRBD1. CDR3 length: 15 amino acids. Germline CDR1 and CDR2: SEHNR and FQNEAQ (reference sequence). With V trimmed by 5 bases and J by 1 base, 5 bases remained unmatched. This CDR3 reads CASSTGQGSNYGYTF. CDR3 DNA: TGTGCCAGCAGCACGGGACAGGGAAGTAACTATGGCTACACCTTC.

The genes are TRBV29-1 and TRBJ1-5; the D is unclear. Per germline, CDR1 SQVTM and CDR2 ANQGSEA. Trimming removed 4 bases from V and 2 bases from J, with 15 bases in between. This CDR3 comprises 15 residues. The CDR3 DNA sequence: TGCAGCGTTGTCGAGGGTTTGTCGGGCAATCAGCCCCAGCATTTT. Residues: CSVVEGLSGNQPQHF.

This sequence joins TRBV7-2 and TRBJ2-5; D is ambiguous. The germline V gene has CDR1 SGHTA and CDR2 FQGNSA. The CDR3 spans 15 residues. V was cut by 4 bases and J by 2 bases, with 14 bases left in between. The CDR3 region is CASSSQVGRQETQYF. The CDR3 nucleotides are TGTGCCAGCAGCTCTCAAGTGGGCCGGCAAGAGACCCAGTACTTC.

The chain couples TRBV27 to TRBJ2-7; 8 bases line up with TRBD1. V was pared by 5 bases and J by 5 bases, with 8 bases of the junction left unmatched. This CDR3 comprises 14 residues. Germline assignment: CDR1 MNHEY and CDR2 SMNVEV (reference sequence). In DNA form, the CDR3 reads TGTGCCAGCAGTCTCCCCCAGGGGGCTGACGAGCAGTACTTC. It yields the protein CASSLPQGADEQYF.

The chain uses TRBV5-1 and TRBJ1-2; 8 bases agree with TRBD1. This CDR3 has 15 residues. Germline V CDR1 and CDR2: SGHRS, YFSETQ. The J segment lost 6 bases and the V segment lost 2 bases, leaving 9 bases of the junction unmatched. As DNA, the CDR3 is TGCGCCAGCAGCTTCGGGGCAGGGGGCAAAGATGGCTACACCTTC. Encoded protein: CASSFGAGGKDGYTF.

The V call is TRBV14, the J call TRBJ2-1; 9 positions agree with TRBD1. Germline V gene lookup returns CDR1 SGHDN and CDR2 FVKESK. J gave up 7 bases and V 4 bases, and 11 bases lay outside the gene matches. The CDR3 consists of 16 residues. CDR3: CASSLDYRGPGNEQFF. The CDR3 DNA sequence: TGTGCCAGCAGCCTAGATTACAGGGGGCCGGGTAATGAGCAGTTCTTC. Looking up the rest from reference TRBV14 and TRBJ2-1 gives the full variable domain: EAGVTQFPSHSVIEKGQTVTLRCDPISGHDNLYWYRRVMGKEIKFLLHFVKESKQDESGMPNNRFLAERTGGTYSTLKVQPAELEDSGVYFCASSLDYRGPGNEQFFGPGTRLTVL.

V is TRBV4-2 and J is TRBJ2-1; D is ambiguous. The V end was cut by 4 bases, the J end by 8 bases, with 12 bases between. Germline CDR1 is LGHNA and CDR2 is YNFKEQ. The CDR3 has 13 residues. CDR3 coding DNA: TGTGCCAGCAGCCCGTCCTCAGGCGATGAGCAGTTCTTC. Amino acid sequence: CASSPSSGDEQFF.

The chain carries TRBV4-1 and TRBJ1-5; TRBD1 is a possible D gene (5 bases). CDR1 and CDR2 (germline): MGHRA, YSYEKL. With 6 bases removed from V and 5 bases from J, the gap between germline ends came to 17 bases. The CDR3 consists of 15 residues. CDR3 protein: CASRKELGGDQPQHF. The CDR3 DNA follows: TGCGCCAGCAGGAAGGAACTTGGGGGGGATCAGCCCCAGCATTTT.

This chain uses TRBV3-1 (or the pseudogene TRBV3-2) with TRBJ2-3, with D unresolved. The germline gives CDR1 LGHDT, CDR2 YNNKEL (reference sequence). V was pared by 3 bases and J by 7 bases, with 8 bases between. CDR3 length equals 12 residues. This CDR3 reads CASSQGSYTQYF. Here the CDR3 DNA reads TGTGCCAGCAGCCAGGGCTCCTATACGCAGTATTTT.

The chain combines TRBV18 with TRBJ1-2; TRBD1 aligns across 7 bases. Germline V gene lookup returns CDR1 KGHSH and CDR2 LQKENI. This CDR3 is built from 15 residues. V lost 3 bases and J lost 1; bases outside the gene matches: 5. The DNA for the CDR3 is TGTGCCAGCTCACCCGGGACAGCCCTTAACTATGGCTACACCTTC. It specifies CASSPGTALNYGYTF.

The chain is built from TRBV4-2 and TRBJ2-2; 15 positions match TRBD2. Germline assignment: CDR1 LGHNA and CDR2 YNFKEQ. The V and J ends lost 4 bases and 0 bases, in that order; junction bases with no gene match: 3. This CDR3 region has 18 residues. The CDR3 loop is CASSRGLAGGTNTGELFF. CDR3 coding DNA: TGTGCCAGCAGCCGGGGACTAGCGGGAGGAACGAACACCGGGGAGCTGTTTTTT.

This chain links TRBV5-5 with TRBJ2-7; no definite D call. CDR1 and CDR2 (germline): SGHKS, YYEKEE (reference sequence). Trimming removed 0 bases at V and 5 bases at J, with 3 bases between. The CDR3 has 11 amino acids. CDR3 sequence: CASSLVDEQYF. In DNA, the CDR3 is TGTGCCAGCAGCTTGGTCGACGAGCAGTACTTC.